This is a list of T cell receptor beta chains from one sample in a study of cytomegalovirus exposure and HLA in healthy donors. The table came from immunoSEQ multiplex PCR; TCRdb's copy has only in-frame clones and leaves some out. The sample includes fewer than 120,000 clones, about four fifths seen only once; the top ten take 2.5% to 3%. Sequenced sample: PBMCs. The receptors here all came from an older woman in good health and CMV-seropositive. Both conserved end residues are part of each CDR3. D genes are given only for firm matches.

V gene	D gene	CDR3 protein
TRBV5-1	TRBD2	CASSAGTSGSETQYF
TRBV5-4	TRBD2	CASSLVLAGDNEQFF
TRBV28	.	CASSFPDRTTPNSNQPQHF
TRBV28	.	CASSLEGDEQFF
TRBV28	TRBD1	CASSLTYRGDTQYF
TRBV30	.	CAWSHWPGELFF
TRBV6-1	.	CASSEARGYYGYTF
TRBV5-1	.	CASSLIWDYEQYF
TRBV5-1	.	CASRGGVRGFLTEAFF
TRBV11-1	.	CASSLRENTEAFF
TRBV5-1	TRBD1	CASSLPGQGLSEQYF
TRBV19	TRBD1	CASSRTGPNYGYTF
TRBV4-1	TRBD2	CASSQQLAAEQVYEQHF
TRBV7-2	TRBD2	CASSLLGPAAGGVAQYF
TRBV4-2	TRBD2	CASSQDSGGSPYNEQFF
TRBV5-1	.	CASSLQSGVIGETQYF
TRBV14	TRBD1	CASSHLTDRETGELFF
TRBV6-5	.	CASKNGAAYEQYF
TRBV18	.	CASSPGGGDFESQQYF
TRBV6-1	TRBD2	CASSGGGFFHEQYF
TRBV7-9	.	CASTHRGSGGNTGELFF
TRBV5-1	.	CASSLSGDGYTF
TRBV7-9	.	CASSLGQPNQPQHF
TRBV2	TRBD1	CASRLTTGTASGYTF
TRBV28	.	CASTDGGRDEQYF
TRBV13	TRBD2	CASSLGLIGLAGLYTGDTNEQFF
TRBV4-2	.	CASSQKDYQETQYF
TRBV13	.	CASSSRGEAFF
TRBV6-6	.	CASSYQGRRETQYF
TRBV7-9	.	CASSLREENGKPQHF
TRBV7-9	TRBD1	CSSSSSRGPGGPQHF
TRBV9	.	CASSHGGLRAGTQYF
TRBV15	TRBD2	CATSRVAGSSYEQYF
TRBV4-2	TRBD2	CASSRNSGTSVYNEQFF
TRBV7-9	.	CASSLEMNTEAFF
TRBV27	.	CASSTTGGTEAFF
TRBV15	TRBD1	CATSRDNRGLGQPQHF
TRBV6-5	TRBD1	CASSYETGWGSTEAFF
TRBV2	.	CASSDERQTHWGQYF
TRBV6-1	.	CASSFPGAGQFF
TRBV7-3	.	CASSLNGEGTDTQYF
TRBV9	TRBD1	CASSVGAGGLSGNTIYF
TRBV7-8	TRBD2	CASSPHRLADTGELFF
TRBV7-2	.	CASSLVANGYSGNTIYF
TRBV7-9	.	CSSSFGGNTGELFF
TRBV7-9	TRBD1	CASSLGLGGQGRLNEQYF
TRBV19	.	CASSIRRGGGEKLFF
TRBV2	.	CASTTEGSGFYGYTF
TRBV10-3	.	CAISDIAGWVSGANVLTF
TRBV4-2	TRBD2	CASSQDGTSRPETQYF
TRBV5-1	.	CASSLVGGSFSGNTIYF
TRBV7-2	TRBD1	CASSLRAPVTGGSGELFF
TRBV18	.	CASSPLASDTQYF
TRBV6-5	.	CASSQRVKGTQYF
TRBV4-1	.	CASRQQLQVPSLRQNEKLFF
TRBV19	TRBD2	CASSIIAGTYNEQFF
TRBV28	TRBD1	CASTSGQRNEKLFF
TRBV27	TRBD2	CASSSLAGHNEQFF
TRBV27	.	CASSSDTTSYNEQFF
TRBV5-4	TRBD2	CASTPGLAGGTQYF